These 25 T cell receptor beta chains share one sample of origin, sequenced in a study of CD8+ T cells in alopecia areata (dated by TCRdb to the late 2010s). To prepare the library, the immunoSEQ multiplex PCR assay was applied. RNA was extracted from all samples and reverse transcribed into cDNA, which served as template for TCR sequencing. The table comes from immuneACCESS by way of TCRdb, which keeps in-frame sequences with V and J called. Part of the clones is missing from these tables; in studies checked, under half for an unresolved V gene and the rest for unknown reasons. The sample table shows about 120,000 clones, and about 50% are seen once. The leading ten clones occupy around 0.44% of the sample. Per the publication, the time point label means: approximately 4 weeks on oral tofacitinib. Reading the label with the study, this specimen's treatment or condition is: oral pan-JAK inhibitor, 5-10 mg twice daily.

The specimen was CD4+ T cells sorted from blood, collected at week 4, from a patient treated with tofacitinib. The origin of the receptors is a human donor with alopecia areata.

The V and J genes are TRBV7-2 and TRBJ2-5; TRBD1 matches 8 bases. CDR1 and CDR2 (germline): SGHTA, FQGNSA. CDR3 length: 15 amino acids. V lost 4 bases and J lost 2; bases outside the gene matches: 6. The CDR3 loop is CASSSGQVGQETQYF. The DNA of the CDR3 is TGTGCCAGCAGCTCGGGACAGGTTGGGCAAGAGACCCAGTACTTC.

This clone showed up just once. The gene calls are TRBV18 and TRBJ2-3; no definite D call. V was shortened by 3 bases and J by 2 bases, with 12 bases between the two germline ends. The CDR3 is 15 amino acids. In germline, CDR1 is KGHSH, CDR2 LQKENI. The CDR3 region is CASSPGVRYTDTQYF. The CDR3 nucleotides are TGTGCCAGCTCACCTGGGGTCCGATACACAGATACGCAGTATTTT.

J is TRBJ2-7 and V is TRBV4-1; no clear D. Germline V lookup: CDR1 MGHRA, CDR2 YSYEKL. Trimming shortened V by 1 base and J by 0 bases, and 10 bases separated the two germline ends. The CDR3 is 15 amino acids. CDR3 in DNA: TGCGCCAGCAGCCAAGTAGCAAAGAACTCCTACGAGCAGTACTTC. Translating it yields CASSQVAKNSYEQYF.

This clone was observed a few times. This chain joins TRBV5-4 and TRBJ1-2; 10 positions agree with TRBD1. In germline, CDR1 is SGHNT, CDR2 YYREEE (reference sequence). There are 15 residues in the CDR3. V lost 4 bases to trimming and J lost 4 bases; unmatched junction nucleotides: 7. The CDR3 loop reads CASSSDRGHIYGYTF. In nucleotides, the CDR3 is TGTGCCAGCAGCAGTGACAGGGGGCATATCTATGGCTACACCTTC.

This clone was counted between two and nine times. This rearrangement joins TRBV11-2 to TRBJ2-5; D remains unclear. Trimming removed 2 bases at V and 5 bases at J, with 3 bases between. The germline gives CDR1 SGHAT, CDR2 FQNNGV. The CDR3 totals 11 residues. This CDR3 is CASSLTETQYF. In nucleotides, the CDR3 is TGTGCCAGCAGCTTAACGGAGACCCAGTACTTC.

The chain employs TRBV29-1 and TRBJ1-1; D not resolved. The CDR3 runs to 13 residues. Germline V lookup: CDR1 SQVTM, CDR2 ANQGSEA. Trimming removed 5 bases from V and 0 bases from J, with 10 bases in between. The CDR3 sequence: CSVIGSLNTEAFF. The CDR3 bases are TGCAGCGTTATCGGCAGTTTGAACACTGAAGCTTTCTTT.

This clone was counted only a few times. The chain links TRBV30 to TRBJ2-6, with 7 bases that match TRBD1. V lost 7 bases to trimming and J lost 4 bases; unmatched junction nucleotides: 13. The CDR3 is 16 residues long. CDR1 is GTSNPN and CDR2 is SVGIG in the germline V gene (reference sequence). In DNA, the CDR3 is TGTGCCTCCCGTAGGGACAGATCTCTGGGGGCCAACGTCCTGACTTTC. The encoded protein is CASRRDRSLGANVLTF.

In DNA form, the CDR3 reads TGTGCCAGCAGTGACGGACAGGGGGTGACTGAAGCTTTCTTT. As protein: CASSDGQGVTEAFF. The J gene is TRBJ1-1, the V gene TRBV6-5; 10 bases are a match to TRBD1. The junction had 5 bases not matched to a gene; V was cut back by 5 bases and J by 5 bases. CDR1 MNHEY and CDR2 SVGAGI come from the germline V gene. The CDR3 has 14 amino acids.

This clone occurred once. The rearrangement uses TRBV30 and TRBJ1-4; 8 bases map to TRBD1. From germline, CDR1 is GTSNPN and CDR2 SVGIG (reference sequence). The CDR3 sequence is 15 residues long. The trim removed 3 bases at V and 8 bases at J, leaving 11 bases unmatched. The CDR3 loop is CAWSPGGQEGEKLFF. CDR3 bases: TGTGCCTGGAGCCCCGGGGGACAGGAAGGGGAAAAACTGTTTTTT. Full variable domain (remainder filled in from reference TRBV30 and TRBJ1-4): SQTIHQWPATLVQPVGSPLSLECTVEGTSNPNLYWYRQAAGRGLQLLFYSVGIGQISSEVPQNLSASRPQDRQFILSSKKLLLSDSGFYLCAWSPGGQEGEKLFFGSGTQLSVL.

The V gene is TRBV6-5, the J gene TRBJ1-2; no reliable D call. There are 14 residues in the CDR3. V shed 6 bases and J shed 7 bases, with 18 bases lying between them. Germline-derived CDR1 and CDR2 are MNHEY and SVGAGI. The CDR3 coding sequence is TGTGCCAGCAGACCATTTACCGCTGGGGTTGGCTACACCTTC. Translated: CASRPFTAGVGYTF.

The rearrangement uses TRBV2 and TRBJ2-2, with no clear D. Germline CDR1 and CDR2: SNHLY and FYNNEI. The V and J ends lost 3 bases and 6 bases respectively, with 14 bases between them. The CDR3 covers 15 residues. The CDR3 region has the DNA TGTGCCAGCAGTGACCTGGGTGATCTCGCCGGGGAGCTGTTTTTT. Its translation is CASSDLGDLAGELFF.

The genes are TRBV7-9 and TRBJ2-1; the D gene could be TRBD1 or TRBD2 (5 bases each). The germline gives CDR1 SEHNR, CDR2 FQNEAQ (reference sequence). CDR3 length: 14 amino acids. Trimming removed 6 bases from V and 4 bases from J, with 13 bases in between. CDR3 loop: CASSIGGDYNEQFF. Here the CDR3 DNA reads TGTGCCAGCAGTATTGGGGGAGATTACAATGAGCAGTTCTTC.

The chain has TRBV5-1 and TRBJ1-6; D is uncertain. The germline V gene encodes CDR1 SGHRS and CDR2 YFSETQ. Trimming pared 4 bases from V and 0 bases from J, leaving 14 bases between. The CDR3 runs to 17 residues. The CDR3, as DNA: TGCGCCAGCAGCAGGCAGACACCGAGCTCCTATAATTCACCCCTCCACTTT. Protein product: CASSRQTPSSYNSPLHF.

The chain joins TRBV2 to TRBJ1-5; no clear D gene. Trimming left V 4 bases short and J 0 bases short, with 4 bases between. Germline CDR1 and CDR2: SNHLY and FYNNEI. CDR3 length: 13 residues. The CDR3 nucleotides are TGTGCCAGCAGTGTTAATAGCAATCAGCCCCAGCATTTT. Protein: CASSVNSNQPQHF.

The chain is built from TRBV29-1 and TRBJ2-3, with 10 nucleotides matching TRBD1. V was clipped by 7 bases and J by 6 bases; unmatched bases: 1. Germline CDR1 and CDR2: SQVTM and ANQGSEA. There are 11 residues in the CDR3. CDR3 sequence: CSAGQGDTQYF. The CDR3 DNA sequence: TGCAGCGCGGGACAGGGGGATACGCAGTATTTT.

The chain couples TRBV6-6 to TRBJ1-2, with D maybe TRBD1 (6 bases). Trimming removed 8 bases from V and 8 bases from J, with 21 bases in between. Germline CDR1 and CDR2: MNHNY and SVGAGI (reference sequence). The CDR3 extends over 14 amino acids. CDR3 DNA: TGTGCCAGCTCCCCCCGTTGGGGGGCGTTGGGCTACACCTTC. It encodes CASSPRWGALGYTF.

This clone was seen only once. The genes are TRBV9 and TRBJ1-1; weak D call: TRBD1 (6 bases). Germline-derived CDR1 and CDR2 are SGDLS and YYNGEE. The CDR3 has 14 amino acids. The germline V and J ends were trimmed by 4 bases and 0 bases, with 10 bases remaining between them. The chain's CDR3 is CASSLDSMNTEAFF. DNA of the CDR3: TGTGCCAGCAGCCTGGACAGCATGAACACTGAAGCTTTCTTT.

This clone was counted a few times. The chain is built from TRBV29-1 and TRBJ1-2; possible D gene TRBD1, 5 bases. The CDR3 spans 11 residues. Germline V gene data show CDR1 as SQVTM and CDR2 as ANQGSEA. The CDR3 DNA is TGCAGGTGTGGGGGAGCGGATGGCTACACCTTC. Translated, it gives CRCGGADGYTF.

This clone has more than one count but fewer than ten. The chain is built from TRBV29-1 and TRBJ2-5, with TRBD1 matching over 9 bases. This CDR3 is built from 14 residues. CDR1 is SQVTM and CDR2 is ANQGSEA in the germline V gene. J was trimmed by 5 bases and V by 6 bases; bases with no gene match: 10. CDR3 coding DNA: TGCAGCGTCCTTTGGACAGGGGCCCTGGAGACCCAGTACTTC. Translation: CSVLWTGALETQYF.

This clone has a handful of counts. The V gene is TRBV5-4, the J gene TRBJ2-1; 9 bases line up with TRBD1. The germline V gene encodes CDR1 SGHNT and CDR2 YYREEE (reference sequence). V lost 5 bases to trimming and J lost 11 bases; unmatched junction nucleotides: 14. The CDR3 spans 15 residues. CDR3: CASRLTGGEPIKQFF. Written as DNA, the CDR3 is TGTGCCAGCAGGTTAACAGGGGGCGAGCCTATCAAGCAGTTCTTC. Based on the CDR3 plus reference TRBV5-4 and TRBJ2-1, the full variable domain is ETGVTQSPTHLIKTRGQQVTLRCSSQSGHNTVSWYQQALGQGPQFIFQYYREEENGRGNFPPRFSGLQFPNYSSELNVNALELDDSALYLCASRLTGGEPIKQFFGPGTRLTVL.

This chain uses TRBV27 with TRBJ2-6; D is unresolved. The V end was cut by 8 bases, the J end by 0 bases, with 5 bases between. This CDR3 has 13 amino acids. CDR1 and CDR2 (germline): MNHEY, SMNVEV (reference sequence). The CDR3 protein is CASAFSGANVLTF. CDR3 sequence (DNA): TGTGCCAGCGCCTTCTCTGGGGCCAACGTCCTGACTTTC.

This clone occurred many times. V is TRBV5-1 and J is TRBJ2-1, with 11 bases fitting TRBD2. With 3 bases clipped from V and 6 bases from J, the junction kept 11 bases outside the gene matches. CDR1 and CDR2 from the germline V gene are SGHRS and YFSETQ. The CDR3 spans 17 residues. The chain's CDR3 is CASSSTLAGVVGNEQFF. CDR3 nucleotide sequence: TGCGCCAGCAGCTCAACACTAGCGGGAGTGGTCGGCAATGAGCAGTTCTTC.

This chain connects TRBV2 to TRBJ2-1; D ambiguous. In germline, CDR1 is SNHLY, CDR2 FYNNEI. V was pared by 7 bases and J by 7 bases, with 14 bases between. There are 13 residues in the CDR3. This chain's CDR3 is CASKRGGGNEQFF. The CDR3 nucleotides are TGTGCCAGCAAACGTGGCGGTGGTAATGAGCAGTTCTTC.

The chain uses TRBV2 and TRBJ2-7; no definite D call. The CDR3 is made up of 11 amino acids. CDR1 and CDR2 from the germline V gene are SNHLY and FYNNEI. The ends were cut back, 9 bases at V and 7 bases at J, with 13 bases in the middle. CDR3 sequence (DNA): TGTGCCAGTAGATACGACGGGGAGCAGTACTTC. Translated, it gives CASRYDGEQYF.

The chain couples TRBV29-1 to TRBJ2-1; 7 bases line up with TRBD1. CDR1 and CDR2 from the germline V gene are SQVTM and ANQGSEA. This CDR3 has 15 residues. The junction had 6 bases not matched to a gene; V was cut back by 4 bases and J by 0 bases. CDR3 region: CSVGQGVTSYNEQFF. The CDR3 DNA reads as TGCAGCGTTGGGCAGGGGGTGACCTCCTACAATGAGCAGTTCTTC.